This T cell receptor (beta chain) was profiled in a study of cytomegalovirus exposure and HLA in healthy donors. Sequenced by immunoSEQ multiplex PCR; TCRdb stores in-frame clones only, minus some. The sample consists of about 220,000 clones, almost 90% of them appearing once. Germline lookup yields CDR1 SNHLY and CDR2 FYNNEI. The V and J ends lost 5 bases and 2 bases respectively, with 10 bases between them. The CDR3 consists of 14 residues. The donors were members of the validation cohort, which comprised about 120 subjects and was separate from the first cohort of roughly 700 subjects. The chain is built from TRBV2 and TRBJ2-4; D not resolved. The clonotype comes from a woman aged 18-29 years in good health and CMV-seronegative. The specimen sequenced was PBMCs. The CDR3 sequence is CASSHDNTKNIQYF. The CDR3 DNA follows: TGTGCCAGCAGTCATGATAACACCAAAAACATTCAGTACTTC.